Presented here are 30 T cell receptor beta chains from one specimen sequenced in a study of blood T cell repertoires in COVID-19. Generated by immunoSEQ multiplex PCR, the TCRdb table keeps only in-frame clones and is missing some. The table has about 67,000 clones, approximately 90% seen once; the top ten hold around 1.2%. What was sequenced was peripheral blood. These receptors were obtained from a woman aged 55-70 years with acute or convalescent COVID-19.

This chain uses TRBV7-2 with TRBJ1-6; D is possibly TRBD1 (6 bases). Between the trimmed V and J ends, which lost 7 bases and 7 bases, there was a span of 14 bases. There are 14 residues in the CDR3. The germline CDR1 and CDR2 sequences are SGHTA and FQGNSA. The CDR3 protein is CASKDRTLNSPLHF. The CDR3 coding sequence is TGTGCCAGCAAAGACAGGACACTCAATTCACCCCTCCACTTT.

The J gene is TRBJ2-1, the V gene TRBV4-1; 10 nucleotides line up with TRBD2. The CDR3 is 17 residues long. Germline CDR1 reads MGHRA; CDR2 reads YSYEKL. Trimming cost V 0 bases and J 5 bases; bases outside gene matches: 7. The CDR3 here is CASSQEGASGGHNEQFF. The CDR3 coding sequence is TGCGCCAGCAGCCAAGAGGGGGCTAGCGGGGGACACAATGAGCAGTTCTTC.

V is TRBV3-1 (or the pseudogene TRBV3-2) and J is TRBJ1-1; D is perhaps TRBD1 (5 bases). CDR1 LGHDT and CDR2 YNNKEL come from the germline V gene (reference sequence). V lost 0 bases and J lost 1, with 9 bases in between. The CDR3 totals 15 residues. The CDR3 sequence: CASSQDGRGNTEAFF. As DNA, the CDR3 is TGTGCCAGCAGCCAAGATGGTAGGGGGAACACTGAAGCTTTCTTT.

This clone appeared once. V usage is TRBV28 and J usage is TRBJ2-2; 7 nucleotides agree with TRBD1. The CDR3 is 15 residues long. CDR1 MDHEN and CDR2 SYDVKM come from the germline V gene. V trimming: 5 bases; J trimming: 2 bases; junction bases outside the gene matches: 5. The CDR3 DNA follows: TGTGCCAGCAGTCTTACAGGGGTAAACACCGGGGAGCTGTTTTTT. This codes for CASSLTGVNTGELFF.

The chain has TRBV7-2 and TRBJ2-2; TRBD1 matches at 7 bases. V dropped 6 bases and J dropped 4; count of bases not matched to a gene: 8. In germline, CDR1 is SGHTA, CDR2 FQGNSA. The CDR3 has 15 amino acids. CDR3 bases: TGTGCCAGCAGGCTGGCATCAGGGGGCACCGGGGAGCTGTTTTTT. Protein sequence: CASRLASGGTGELFF.

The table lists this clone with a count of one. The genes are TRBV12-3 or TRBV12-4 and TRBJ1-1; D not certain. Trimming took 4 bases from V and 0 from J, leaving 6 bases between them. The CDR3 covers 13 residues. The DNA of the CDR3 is TGTGCCAGCAGTTACGGGATGAACACTGAAGCTTTCTTT. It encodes CASSYGMNTEAFF.

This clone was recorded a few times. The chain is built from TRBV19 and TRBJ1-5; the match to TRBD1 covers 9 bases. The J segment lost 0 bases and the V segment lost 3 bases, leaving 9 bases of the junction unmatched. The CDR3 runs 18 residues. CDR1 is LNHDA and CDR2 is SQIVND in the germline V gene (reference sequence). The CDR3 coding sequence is TGTGCCAGTAGTATGCACCCGGGGACAGGGTATAGCAATCAGCCCCAGCATTTT. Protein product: CASSMHPGTGYSNQPQHF. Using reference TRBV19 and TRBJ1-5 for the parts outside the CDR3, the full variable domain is DGGITQSPKYLFRKEGQNVTLSCEQNLNHDAMYWYRQDPGQGLRLIYYSQIVNDFQKGDIAEGYSVSREKKESFPLTVTSAQKNPTAFYLCASSMHPGTGYSNQPQHFGDGTRLSIL.

CDR3 region: CASRLGGLTSGHNEQFF. For the CDR3, the DNA is TGCGCCAGCAGACTTGGAGGCCTGACTAGCGGTCACAATGAGCAGTTCTTC. J is TRBJ2-1 and V is TRBV5-1, with TRBD2 matching over 9 bases. Germline V lookup: CDR1 SGHRS, CDR2 YFSETQ. This CDR3 region has 17 residues. Unmatched junction bases numbered 14, after V lost 5 bases and J lost 5 bases.

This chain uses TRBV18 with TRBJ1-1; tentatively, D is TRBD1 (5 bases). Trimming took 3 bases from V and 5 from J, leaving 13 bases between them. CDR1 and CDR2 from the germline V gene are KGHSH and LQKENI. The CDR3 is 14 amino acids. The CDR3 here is CASSPLQEGTEAFF. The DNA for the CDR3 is TGTGCCAGCTCACCGCTACAGGAGGGGACTGAAGCTTTCTTT.

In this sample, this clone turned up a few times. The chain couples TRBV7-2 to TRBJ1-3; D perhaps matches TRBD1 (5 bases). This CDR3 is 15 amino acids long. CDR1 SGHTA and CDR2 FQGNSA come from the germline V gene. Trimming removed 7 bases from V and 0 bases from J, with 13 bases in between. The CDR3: CASTPQVRSGNTIYF. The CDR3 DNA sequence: TGTGCCAGCACCCCACAGGTCCGCTCTGGAAACACCATATATTTT.

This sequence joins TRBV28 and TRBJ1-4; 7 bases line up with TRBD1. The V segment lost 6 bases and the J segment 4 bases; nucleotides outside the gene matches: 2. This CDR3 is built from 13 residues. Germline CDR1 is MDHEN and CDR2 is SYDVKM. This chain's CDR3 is CASRTGFNEKLFF. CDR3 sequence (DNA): TGTGCCAGCAGGACAGGGTTTAATGAAAAACTGTTTTTT.

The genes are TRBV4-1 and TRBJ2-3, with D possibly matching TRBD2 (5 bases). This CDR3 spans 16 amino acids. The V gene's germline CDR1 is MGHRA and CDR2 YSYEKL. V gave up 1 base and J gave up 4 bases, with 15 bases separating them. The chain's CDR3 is CASSQAWRQRADTQYF. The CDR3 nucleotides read TGCGCCAGCAGCCAAGCGTGGCGGCAGAGGGCAGATACGCAGTATTTT.

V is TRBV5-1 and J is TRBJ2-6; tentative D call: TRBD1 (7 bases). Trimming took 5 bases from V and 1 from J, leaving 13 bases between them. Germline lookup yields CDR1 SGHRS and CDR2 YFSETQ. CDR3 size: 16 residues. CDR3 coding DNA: TGCGCCAGCAGGGATCCAGGGGGGTCTGGGGCCAACGTCCTGACTTTC. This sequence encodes CASRDPGGSGANVLTF.

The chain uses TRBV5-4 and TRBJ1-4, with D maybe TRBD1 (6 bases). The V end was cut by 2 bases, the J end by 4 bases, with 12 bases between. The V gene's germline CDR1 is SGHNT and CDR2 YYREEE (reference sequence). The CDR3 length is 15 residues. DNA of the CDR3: TGTGCCAGCAGCTTCCAGGGGCGTAGTAATGAAAAACTGTTTTTT. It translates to CASSFQGRSNEKLFF.

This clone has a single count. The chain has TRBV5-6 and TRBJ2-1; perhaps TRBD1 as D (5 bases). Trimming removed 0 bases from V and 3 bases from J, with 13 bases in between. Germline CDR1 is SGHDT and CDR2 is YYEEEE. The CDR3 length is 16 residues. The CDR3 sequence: CASSLGLDTLYNEQFF. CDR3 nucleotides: TGTGCCAGCAGCTTGGGCCTGGACACTCTCTACAATGAGCAGTTCTTC.

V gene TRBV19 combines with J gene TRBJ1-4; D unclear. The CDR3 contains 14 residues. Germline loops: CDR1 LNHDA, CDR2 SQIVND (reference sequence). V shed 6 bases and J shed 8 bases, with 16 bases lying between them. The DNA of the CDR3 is TGTGCCAGTAGATCCTCGGGGAATCGGGAAAAACTGTTTTTT. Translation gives CASRSSGNREKLFF.

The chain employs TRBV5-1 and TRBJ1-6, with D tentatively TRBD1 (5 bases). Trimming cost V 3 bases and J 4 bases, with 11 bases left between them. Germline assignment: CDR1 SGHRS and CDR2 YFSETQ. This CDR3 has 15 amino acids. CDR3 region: CASSYQGLYNSPLHF. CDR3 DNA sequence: TGCGCCAGCAGCTATCAGGGATTGTATAATTCACCCCTCCACTTT.

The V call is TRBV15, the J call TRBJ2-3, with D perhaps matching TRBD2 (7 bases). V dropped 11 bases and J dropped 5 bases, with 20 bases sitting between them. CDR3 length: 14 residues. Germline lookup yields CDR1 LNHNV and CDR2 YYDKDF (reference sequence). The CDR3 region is CAAQGGGAVDTQYF. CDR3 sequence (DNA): TGTGCCGCCCAGGGAGGGGGGGCGGTAGATACGCAGTATTTT.

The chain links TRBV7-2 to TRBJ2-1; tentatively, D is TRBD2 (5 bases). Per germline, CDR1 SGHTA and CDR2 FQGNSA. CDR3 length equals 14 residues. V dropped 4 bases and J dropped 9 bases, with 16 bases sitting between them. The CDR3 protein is CASSSDRYAGEQFF. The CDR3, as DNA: TGTGCCAGCAGCTCAGACCGCTATGCGGGTGAGCAGTTCTTC.

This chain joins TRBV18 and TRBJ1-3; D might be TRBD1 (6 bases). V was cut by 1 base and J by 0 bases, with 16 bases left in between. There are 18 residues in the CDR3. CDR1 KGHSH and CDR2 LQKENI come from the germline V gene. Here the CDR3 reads CASSPQTGTLGSGNTIYF. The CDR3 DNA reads TGTGCCAGCTCACCACAAACAGGGACCCTAGGCTCTGGAAACACCATATATTTT.

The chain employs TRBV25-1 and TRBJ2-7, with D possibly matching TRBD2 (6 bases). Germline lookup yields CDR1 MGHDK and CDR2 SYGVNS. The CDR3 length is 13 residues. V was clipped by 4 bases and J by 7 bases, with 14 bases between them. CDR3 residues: CASSGGGVGEQYV. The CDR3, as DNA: TGTGCCAGCAGTGGGGGAGGAGTGGGTGAGCAGTACGTC.

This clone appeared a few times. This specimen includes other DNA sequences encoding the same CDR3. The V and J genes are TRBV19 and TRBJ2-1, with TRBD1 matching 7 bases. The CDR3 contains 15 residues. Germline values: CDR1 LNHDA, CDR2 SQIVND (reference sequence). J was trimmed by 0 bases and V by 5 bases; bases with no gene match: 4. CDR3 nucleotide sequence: TGTGCCAGTAGTCCGGACAGGAGCTCCTACAATGAGCAGTTCTTC. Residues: CASSPDRSSYNEQFF. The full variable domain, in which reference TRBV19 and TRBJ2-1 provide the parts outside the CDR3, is DGGITQSPKYLFRKEGQNVTLSCEQNLNHDAMYWYRQDPGQGLRLIYYSQIVNDFQKGDIAEGYSVSREKKESFPLTVTSAQKNPTAFYLCASSPDRSSYNEQFFGPGTRLTVL.

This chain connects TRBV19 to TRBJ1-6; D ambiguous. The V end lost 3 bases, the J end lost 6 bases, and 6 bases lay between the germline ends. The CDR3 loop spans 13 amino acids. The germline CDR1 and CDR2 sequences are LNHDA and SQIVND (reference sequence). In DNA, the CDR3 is TGTGCCAGTAGTATTCAATTTAATTCACCCCTCCACTTT. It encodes CASSIQFNSPLHF. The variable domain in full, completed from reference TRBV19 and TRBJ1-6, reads DGGITQSPKYLFRKEGQNVTLSCEQNLNHDAMYWYRQDPGQGLRLIYYSQIVNDFQKGDIAEGYSVSREKKESFPLTVTSAQKNPTAFYLCASSIQFNSPLHFGNGTRLTVT.

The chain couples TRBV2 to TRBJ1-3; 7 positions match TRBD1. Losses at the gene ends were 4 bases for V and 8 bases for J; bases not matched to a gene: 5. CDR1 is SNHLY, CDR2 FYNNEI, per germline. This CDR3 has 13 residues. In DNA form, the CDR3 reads TGTGCCAGCAGTGCACGACAGGGTGACACCATATATTTT. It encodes CASSARQGDTIYF.

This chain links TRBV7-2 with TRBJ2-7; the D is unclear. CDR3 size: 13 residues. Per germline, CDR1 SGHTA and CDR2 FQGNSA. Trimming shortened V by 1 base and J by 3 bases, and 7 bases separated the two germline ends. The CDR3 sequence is CASSLGLSYEQYV. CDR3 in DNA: TGTGCCAGCAGCTTAGGCCTGAGCTACGAGCAGTACGTC.

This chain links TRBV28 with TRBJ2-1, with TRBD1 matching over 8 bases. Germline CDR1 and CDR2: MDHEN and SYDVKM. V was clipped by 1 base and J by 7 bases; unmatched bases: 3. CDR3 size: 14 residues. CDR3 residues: CASSLLGQANEQFF. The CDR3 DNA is TGTGCCAGCAGTTTATTGGGACAGGCAAATGAGCAGTTCTTC. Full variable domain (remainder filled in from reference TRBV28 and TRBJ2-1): DVKVTQSSRYLVKRTGEKVFLECVQDMDHENMFWYRQDPGLGLRLIYFSYDVKMKEKGDIPEGYSVSREKKERFSLILESASTNQTSMYLCASSLLGQANEQFFGPGTRLTVL.

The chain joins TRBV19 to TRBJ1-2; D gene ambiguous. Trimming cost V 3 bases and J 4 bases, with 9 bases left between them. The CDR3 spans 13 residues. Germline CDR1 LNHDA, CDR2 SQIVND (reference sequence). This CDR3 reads CASSIGSGYGYTF. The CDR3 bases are TGTGCCAGTAGTATCGGGAGCGGCTATGGCTACACCTTC.

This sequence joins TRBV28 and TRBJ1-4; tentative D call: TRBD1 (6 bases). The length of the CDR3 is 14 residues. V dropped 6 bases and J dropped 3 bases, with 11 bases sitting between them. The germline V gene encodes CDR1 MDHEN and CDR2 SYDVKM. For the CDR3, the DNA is TGTGCCAGCAGAGTAACAGGGTCTAATGAAAAACTGTTTTTT. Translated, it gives CASRVTGSNEKLFF.

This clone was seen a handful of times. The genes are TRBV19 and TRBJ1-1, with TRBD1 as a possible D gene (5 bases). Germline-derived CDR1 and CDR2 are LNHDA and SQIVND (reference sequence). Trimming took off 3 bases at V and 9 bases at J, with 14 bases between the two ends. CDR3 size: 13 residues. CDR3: CASSISGNEKAFF. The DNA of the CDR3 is TGTGCCAGTAGTATTTCAGGGAATGAGAAAGCTTTCTTT.

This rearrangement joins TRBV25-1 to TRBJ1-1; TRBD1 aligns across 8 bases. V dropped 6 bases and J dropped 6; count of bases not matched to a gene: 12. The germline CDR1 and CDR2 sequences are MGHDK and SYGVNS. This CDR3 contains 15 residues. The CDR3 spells CASSVTGGKNPEAFF. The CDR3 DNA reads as TGTGCCAGCAGCGTAACAGGGGGAAAAAACCCTGAAGCTTTCTTT.